A single sample gave rise to the 24 T cell receptor beta chains below, sequenced in a study of OX40 agonist ivuxolimab in advanced cancers. Clones were sequenced by immunoSEQ multiplex PCR, and TCRdb holds only the in-frame ones, with some missing. The repertoire consists of about 41,000 clones, with 65% to 90% occurring once and the leading ten covering 2.6%. Material: CD4+ or CD8+ T cells sorted from blood, obtained in a trial of the OX40 agonist ivuxolimab. Every receptor here comes from an adult with an advanced solid tumor such as melanoma, head and neck, liver or kidney cancer.

The chain employs TRBV25-1 and TRBJ1-1; D may be TRBD1 (6 bases). The CDR3 loop spans 14 amino acids. Trimming shortened V by 3 bases and J by 3 bases, and 11 bases separated the two germline ends. CDR1 and CDR2 (germline): MGHDK, SYGVNS. The CDR3 region is CASSEPGGYTEAFF. CDR3 coding DNA: TGTGCCAGCAGTGAGCCCGGGGGCTACACTGAAGCTTTCTTT.

The CDR3 DNA sequence: TGTGCCACCAGCAGAGGCAGGGGGCTAAATTCACCCCTCCACTTT. Translation: CATSRGRGLNSPLHF. J is TRBJ1-6 and V is TRBV15; TRBD1 matches at 8 bases. This CDR3 comprises 15 residues. From germline, CDR1 is LNHNV and CDR2 YYDKDF (reference sequence). The ends lost 1 base at V and 7 bases at J; junction bases unmatched: 3.

The chain links TRBV19 to TRBJ1-4; unclear D gene. The CDR3 length is 14 residues. Germline V gene lookup returns CDR1 LNHDA and CDR2 SQIVND (reference sequence). Trimming took 7 bases from V and 8 from J, leaving 17 bases between them. The CDR3 loop is CASKNSDGREKLFF. DNA of the CDR3: TGTGCCAGTAAAAACTCCGACGGGCGGGAAAAACTGTTTTTT.

This clone was recorded only once. J is TRBJ2-3 and V is TRBV4-3; TRBD2 matches at 11 bases. Trimming cost V 0 bases and J 6 bases; bases outside gene matches: 14. Germline CDR1 is LGHNA and CDR2 is YSLEER. The CDR3 runs to 19 residues. The chain's CDR3 is CASSQDGTSGPGFPDTQYF. CDR3 in DNA: TGCGCCAGCAGCCAAGATGGGACTAGCGGACCTGGATTCCCTGATACGCAGTATTTT.

The chain couples TRBV18 to TRBJ1-5; TRBD1 aligns across 9 bases. Germline V gives CDR1 KGHSH, CDR2 LQKENI. V gave up 5 bases and J gave up 6 bases; unmatched junction bases: 5. The CDR3 consists of 14 residues. CDR3 region: CASSSDRGSQPQHF. DNA for the CDR3: TGTGCCAGCTCATCGGACAGGGGTTCTCAGCCCCAGCATTTT.

This chain uses TRBV6-6 with TRBJ1-2; perhaps TRBD1 as D (5 bases). The CDR3 spans 12 residues. The germline gives CDR1 MNHNY, CDR2 SVGAGI (reference sequence). V lost 10 bases to trimming and J lost 9 bases, with 18 bases between them. CDR3 loop: CAIVEWGRSYTF. CDR3 nucleotide sequence: TGTGCCATTGTAGAATGGGGGAGAAGCTACACCTTC.

The genes are TRBV29-1 and TRBJ2-7, with 10 bases that match TRBD2. After removal of 0 bases from V and 6 bases from J, the junction contained 14 bases not matched to a gene. Per germline, CDR1 SQVTM and CDR2 ANQGSEA. The CDR3 spans 17 residues. The CDR3 coding sequence is TGCAGCGTTGAAGATTGGGCCGGGGGACTAGCGACTACCGAGCAGTACTTC. This gives the protein CSVEDWAGGLATTEQYF.

The chain uses TRBV5-1 and TRBJ2-7; 8 positions agree with TRBD1. The germline V gene has CDR1 SGHRS and CDR2 YFSETQ. There are 16 residues in the CDR3. V trimming: 4 bases; J trimming: 5 bases; junction bases outside the gene matches: 14. The chain's CDR3 is CASSNTRPGGQDEQYF. In DNA form, the CDR3 reads TGCGCCAGCAGCAATACCCGGCCAGGGGGCCAGGACGAGCAGTACTTC.

The rearrangement uses TRBV9 and TRBJ2-6, with D perhaps matching TRBD2 (6 bases). There are 14 residues in the CDR3. Deletions cut 4 bases from V and 4 bases from J, with 9 bases between. Germline V gene data show CDR1 as SGDLS and CDR2 as YYNGEE. CDR3 amino acids: CASSYGRGANVLTF. The DNA for the CDR3 is TGTGCCAGCAGCTACGGGAGAGGGGCCAACGTCCTGACTTTC.

The CDR3 sequence: CASSSTGTAIEAFF. The CDR3 DNA follows: TGTGCCAGCAGCTCGACCGGGACAGCGATTGAAGCTTTCTTT. V and J are TRBV7-9 and TRBJ1-1, with 7 bases identical to TRBD1. Germline V gives CDR1 SEHNR, CDR2 FQNEAQ (reference sequence). The CDR3 sequence is 14 residues long. The V and J ends lost 4 bases and 7 bases, in that order; junction bases with no gene match: 9.

The rearrangement links TRBV7-2 to TRBJ1-2, with D unresolved. Germline V gene sequence: CDR1 SGHTA, CDR2 FQGNSA. V was clipped by 0 bases and J by 6 bases, with 11 bases between them. The CDR3 extends over 14 amino acids. DNA of the CDR3: TGTGCCAGCAGCTTAGCCAACGGGAGGGATGGCTACACCTTC. The encoded protein is CASSLANGRDGYTF.

The chain uses TRBV5-1 and TRBJ1-1; 8 bases are a match to TRBD1. The trim removed 2 bases at V and 5 bases at J, leaving 8 bases unmatched. The length of the CDR3 is 15 residues. Germline loops: CDR1 SGHRS, CDR2 YFSETQ. The CDR3 sequence: CASSLRQGRGTEAFF. In nucleotides, the CDR3 is TGCGCCAGCAGCTTACGACAGGGGCGAGGGACTGAAGCTTTCTTT.

This clone was detected only once. The rearrangement uses TRBV2 and TRBJ2-7; D perhaps matches TRBD1 (5 bases). V was trimmed by 11 bases and J by 2 bases, leaving 13 bases between them. Germline assignment: CDR1 SNHLY and CDR2 FYNNEI. The CDR3 covers 12 residues. The CDR3 region has the DNA TGTGCCTCAAAGGGGTTACCCTACGAGCAGTACTTC. This gives the protein CASKGLPYEQYF.

CDR3 nucleotide sequence: TGTGCCAGCAGTTTATCCGGCTACTCGGGTGAAAAACTGTTTTTT. Its translation: CASSLSGYSGEKLFF. The V gene is TRBV28, the J gene TRBJ1-4; D is undetermined. Germline CDR1 MDHEN, CDR2 SYDVKM. Trimming took 1 base from V and 7 from J, leaving 13 bases between them. The length of the CDR3 is 15 residues. The full variable domain, in which reference TRBV28 and TRBJ1-4 provide the parts outside the CDR3, is DVKVTQSSRYLVKRTGEKVFLECVQDMDHENMFWYRQDPGLGLRLIYFSYDVKMKEKGDIPEGYSVSREKKERFSLILESASTNQTSMYLCASSLSGYSGEKLFFGSGTQLSVL.

The rearrangement links TRBV21-1 to TRBJ2-4. TRBV21-1 is a known pseudogene. The CDR3 loop spans 15 amino acids. CDR3 region: CASSSLGYPENIQYF. CDR3 DNA sequence: TGTGCCAGCAGCAGCCTAGGGTATCCCGAAAACATTCAGTACTTC.

The chain carries TRBV7-9 and TRBJ2-3; 9 nucleotides agree with TRBD1. The CDR3 length is 14 residues. V was clipped by 0 bases and J by 10 bases; unmatched bases: 5. Germline V gene data show CDR1 as SEHNR and CDR2 as FQNEAQ (reference sequence). The CDR3 DNA reads TGTGCCAGCAGCTTAGCGAACGACAGGGGGGCGCAGTATTTT. Translating it yields CASSLANDRGAQYF. The whole variable domain, remainder taken from reference TRBV7-9 and TRBJ2-3, is DTGVSQNPRHKITKRGQNVTFRCDPISEHNRLYWYRQTLGQGPEFLTYFQNEAQLEKSRLLSDRFSAERPKGSFSTLEIQRTEQGDSAMYLCASSLANDRGAQYFGPGTRLTVL.

The CDR3, as DNA: TGTGCCATCAGTGAGTCGGCAGGGGGGAACACTGAAGCTTTCTTT. Translating it yields CAISESAGGNTEAFF. V and J are TRBV10-3 and TRBJ1-1, with 7 bases matching TRBD1. Germline V CDR1 and CDR2: ENHRY, SYGVKD. The V gene end was trimmed by 0 bases and the J gene end by 1 base; junction bases not matched to a gene: 2. The CDR3 runs to 15 residues.

This clone was seen only a few times. The chain is built from TRBV2 and TRBJ2-2; 8 bases match TRBD1. Germline assignment: CDR1 SNHLY and CDR2 FYNNEI. This CDR3 comprises 17 residues. The junction had 12 bases not matched to a gene; V was cut back by 5 bases and J by 4 bases. In DNA form, the CDR3 reads TGTGCCAGCAGTCGCGCAGACGAAACAGGGGGCACCGGGGAGCTGTTTTTT. Its translation is CASSRADETGGTGELFF.

The CDR3 reads CASSSPLGRSSEAFF. As DNA, the CDR3 is TGTGCCAGCAGCTCCCCCTTGGGGCGGTCAAGTGAAGCTTTCTTT. V gene TRBV5-6 combines with J gene TRBJ1-1; weak D call: TRBD1 (5 bases). The CDR3 spans 15 residues. Trimming stripped 3 bases from V and 7 bases from J, with 19 bases between. The germline CDR1 and CDR2 sequences are SGHDT and YYEEEE.

The chain couples TRBV19 to TRBJ2-6; D is undetermined. The V gene's germline CDR1 is LNHDA and CDR2 SQIVND (reference sequence). Trimming shortened V by 1 base and J by 4 bases, and 8 bases separated the two germline ends. This CDR3 region has 15 residues. DNA for the CDR3: TGTGCCAGTAGTATAGTAGAATCCGGGGCCAACGTCCTGACTTTC. Translation gives CASSIVESGANVLTF.

V is TRBV10-3 and J is TRBJ1-5; 8 bases map to TRBD1. The CDR3 extends over 13 amino acids. V shed 9 bases and J 3 bases; nucleotides not matched to a gene: 4. From germline, CDR1 is ENHRY and CDR2 SYGVKD. The CDR3 nucleotides are TGTGCCATAGGGACAGGCTACAATCAGCCCCAGCATTTT. As protein: CAIGTGYNQPQHF.

The V call is TRBV27, the J call TRBJ2-5; 8 nucleotides match TRBD2. Matching the DNA end better, TRBJ2-7 makes the J call doubtful. CDR1 and CDR2 (germline): MNHEY, SMNVEV (reference sequence). The CDR3 loop spans 15 amino acids. CDR3 in amino acids: CASSFSSGPVYEQYF. The DNA for the CDR3 is TGTGCCAGCAGTTTTTCTAGCGGGCCGGTCTACGAGCAGTACTTC.

The rearrangement links TRBV2 to TRBJ2-3; D is uncertain. The CDR3 loop spans 11 amino acids. The germline CDR1 and CDR2 sequences are SNHLY and FYNNEI. Trimming stripped 1 base from V and 5 bases from J, with 1 base between. As DNA, the CDR3 is TGTGCCAGCAGTGAAGAAGATACGCAGTATTTT. The encoded protein is CASSEEDTQYF. Full variable domain (outside the CDR3, taken from reference TRBV2 and TRBJ2-3): EPEVTQTPSHQVTQMGQEVILRCVPISNHLYFYWYRQILGQKVEFLVSFYNNEISEKSEIFDDQFSVERPDGSNFTLKIRSTKLEDSAMYFCASSEEDTQYFGPGTRLTVL.

The rearrangement links TRBV5-6 to TRBJ2-5; 11 bases fit TRBD2. The end of the DNA aligns better with TRBJ2-7, so the J call may be wrong. This CDR3 comprises 16 residues. Looked up from germline, CDR1 is SGHDT and CDR2 is YYEEEE. The CDR3 here is CASSSGLLAGDHEQYF. The CDR3 coding sequence is TGTGCCAGCAGCTCGGGCCTACTAGCGGGGGATCACGAGCAGTACTTC.